This TCR beta chain was identified in a study of cytomegalovirus exposure and HLA in healthy donors. In the PCR, 60 Vbeta and 13 Jbeta primers were used. The method was immunoSEQ multiplex PCR; TCRdb's version includes in-frame clones alone and lacks a portion of them. The sample holds 100,000 to 150,000 clones; roughly 80% are singletons and the top ten take over 0.95%. Per germline, CDR1 LNHNV and CDR2 YYDKDF (reference sequence). This CDR3 spans 14 amino acids. V shed 8 bases and J shed 0 bases, with 11 bases lying between them. Turning to this clone: Antigen unknown.

Broader study findings: Later analysis placed DRB1 highest and HLA-C lowest in TCR association rates, which differed by HLA locus. The sole available immune exposure information was CMV serostatus.

Specimen: PBMCs. The clonotype comes from a girl aged 2 to 10 in good health and CMV-seronegative. The rearrangement uses TRBV15 and TRBJ1-3; no definite D call. In DNA form, the CDR3 reads TGTGCCACCCGCCGCGAGGTCTCTGGAAACACCATATATTTT. This encodes CATRREVSGNTIYF.